Below, 14 T cell receptor beta chains from the same sample are listed, as sequenced in a study of blood T cells in healthy people across ages. PCR was performed a second time for about 7 to 12 cycles using a sample-barcoded 5' primer and a J-beta primer mix. TCRdb re-derived calls from the 5' RACE reads in MiXCR, one entry per CDR3 protein. The data contain fewer than 800,000 distinct CDR3 sequences, roughly 21% of them singletons. Source material: blood. Receptors originate from a man between 65 and 79 years old in good health.

Many counts were recorded for this clonotype. This sequence joins TRBV5-4 and TRBJ2-5; TRBD1 aligns across 7 bases. There are 15 residues in the CDR3. CDR1 is SGHNT and CDR2 is YYREEE in the germline V gene (reference sequence). The ends lost 0 bases at V and 5 bases at J; junction bases unmatched: 7. The DNA for the CDR3 is TGTGCCAGCAGCTTGGGGAGACAGGGTCGGGAGACCCAGTACTTC. It yields the protein CASSLGRQGRETQYF.

The CDR3 spells CASSSRTVGTNEKLFF. The DNA for the CDR3 is TGTGCCAGCAGTTCCAGGACGGTTGGTACTAATGAAAAACTGTTTTTT. The genes are TRBV12-3 or TRBV12-4 and TRBJ1-4; D unresolved. The CDR3 runs 16 residues. Between the trimmed V and J ends, which lost 4 bases and 2 bases, there was a span of 14 bases.

This clonotype was picked up a small number of times. This chain joins TRBV29-1 and TRBJ2-3; 9 bases are a match to TRBD1. The V gene end was trimmed by 6 bases and the J gene end by 6 bases; junction bases not matched to a gene: 7. The CDR3 is 13 residues long. The germline V gene encodes CDR1 SQVTM and CDR2 ANQGSEA. The CDR3 bases are TGCAGCGTATCGGACAGGGGAGCGGATACGCAGTATTTT. As protein: CSVSDRGADTQYF.

This clonotype was counted a few times. The genes are TRBV28 and TRBJ2-5; 15 bases line up with TRBD2. Judging by the DNA end, TRBJ2-1 fits better; the J call may be wrong. Germline CDR1 and CDR2: MDHEN and SYDVKM. The CDR3 consists of 15 residues. CDR3 loop: CASSLGTSGRSSQFF. CDR3 bases: TGTGCCAGCAGTTTGGGGACTAGCGGGAGGTCATCGCAGTTCTTC.

The chain joins TRBV6-6 to TRBJ2-7, with 8 bases identical to TRBD2. This CDR3 contains 14 residues. CDR1 and CDR2 (germline): MNHNY, SVGAGI (reference sequence). The V segment lost 3 bases and the J segment 2 bases; nucleotides outside the gene matches: 3. CDR3 DNA: TGTGCCAGCAGTTATATAGCGGGGCCCTACGAGCAGTACTTC. As protein: CASSYIAGPYEQYF.

The V and J genes are TRBV7-2 and TRBJ2-3; tentative D call: TRBD2 (6 bases). Trimming stripped 5 bases from V and 1 base from J, with 13 bases between. CDR3 length equals 15 residues. Germline CDR1 reads SGHTA; CDR2 reads FQGNSA. In DNA form, the CDR3 reads TGTGCCAGCAGCCACGGGACTCTCCGCACAGATACGCAGTATTTT. Residues: CASSHGTLRTDTQYF.

This clonotype was counted between two and nine times. The chain combines TRBV6-5 with TRBJ1-4; D is unclear. CDR1 and CDR2 (germline): MNHEY, SVGAGI. The CDR3 extends over 15 amino acids. Trimming pared 5 bases from V and 6 bases from J, leaving 16 bases between. CDR3 nucleotide sequence: TGTGCCAGCAGTCCCCAAACTCGGCCGGATGAAAAACTGTTTTTT. Translating it yields CASSPQTRPDEKLFF.

The rearrangement links TRBV6-1 to TRBJ1-1, with D perhaps matching TRBD1 (6 bases). The V end lost 6 bases, the J end lost 0 bases, and 14 bases lay between the germline ends. The germline CDR1 and CDR2 sequences are MNHNS and SASEGT. The CDR3 is 15 amino acids. The CDR3 is CASRAYGQMNTEAFF. In DNA, the CDR3 is TGTGCCAGCAGAGCTTATGGACAGATGAACACTGAAGCTTTCTTT.

Regarding this clonotype: A read error may account for a junction end that differs from germline. The chain recombines TRBV10-3 with TRBJ1-4; 7 nucleotides match TRBD1. CDR1 is ENHRY and CDR2 is SYGVKD in the germline V gene. The CDR3 runs to 13 residues. The CDR3 DNA reads TGTGCCACCAGTGAGGGGGCTGATGAAAAACTGTTTTTT. Protein product: CATSEGADEKLFF.

Comment on this clonotype: A clone one base away is much larger, so this may be a read error. The V gene is TRBV20-1, the J gene TRBJ2-5; D remains ambiguous. Germline V lookup: CDR1 DFQATT, CDR2 SNEGSKA (reference sequence). The CDR3 loop spans 10 amino acids. Here the CDR3 reads CSAYQGTQYF. CDR3 DNA sequence: TGCAGTGCTTATCAAGGGACCCAGTACTTC.

The table lists this clonotype with many counts. The rearrangement joins TRBV29-1 to TRBJ2-7; D possibly corresponds to TRBD1 (6 bases). The germline CDR1 and CDR2 sequences are SQVTM and ANQGSEA. The CDR3 loop spans 13 amino acids. V lost 5 bases and J 2 bases, leaving 13 bases between the germline ends. The CDR3 region has the DNA TGCAGCGTTTTGAGGGGGAGAACCTACGAGCAGTACTTC. This encodes CSVLRGRTYEQYF.

The V call is TRBV12-3 or TRBV12-4, the J call TRBJ2-2; D is uncertain. This CDR3 has 13 residues. Deletions cut 4 bases from V and 5 bases from J, with 8 bases between. CDR3 region: CASSSAATGELFF. DNA of the CDR3: TGTGCCAGCAGTTCAGCCGCGACCGGGGAGCTGTTTTTT.

The chain combines TRBV6-5 with TRBJ1-5; D not resolved. This CDR3 spans 13 amino acids. V lost 1 base, J lost 6 bases, and 7 bases lay in between. CDR1 is MNHEY and CDR2 is SVGAGI in the germline V gene. The CDR3 region is CASSYYTGQPQHF. For the CDR3, the DNA is TGTGCCAGCAGTTACTATACCGGTCAGCCCCAGCATTTT.

This chain links TRBV6-2 or TRBV6-3 with TRBJ2-4; D is undetermined. V was shortened by 6 bases and J by 1 base, with 13 bases between the two germline ends. CDR1 and CDR2 from the germline V gene are MNHEY and SVGEGT. CDR3 length: 15 residues. The DNA for the CDR3 is TGTGCCAGCAGATCTGGTGAACTTGCCAAAAACATTCAGTACTTC. Amino acids: CASRSGELAKNIQYF.